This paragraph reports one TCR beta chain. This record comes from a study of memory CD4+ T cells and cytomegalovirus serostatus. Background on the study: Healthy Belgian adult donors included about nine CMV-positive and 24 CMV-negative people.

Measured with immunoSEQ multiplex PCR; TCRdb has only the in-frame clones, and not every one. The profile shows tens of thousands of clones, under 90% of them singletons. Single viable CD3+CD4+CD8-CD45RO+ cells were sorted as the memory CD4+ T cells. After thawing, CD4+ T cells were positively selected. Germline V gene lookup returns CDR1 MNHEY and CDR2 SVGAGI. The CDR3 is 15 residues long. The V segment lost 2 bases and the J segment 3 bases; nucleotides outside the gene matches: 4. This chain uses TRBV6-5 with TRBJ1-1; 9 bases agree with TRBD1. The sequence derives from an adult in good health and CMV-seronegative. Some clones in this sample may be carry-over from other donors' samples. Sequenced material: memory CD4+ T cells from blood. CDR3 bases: TGTGCCAGCAGTTACCGGGGACAGGGAGACACTGAAGCTTTCTTT. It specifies CASSYRGQGDTEAFF.